The 23 T cell receptor beta chains given below trace back to one sample, sequenced in a study of spatial heterogeneity in lung cancer. The time point is: sample taken at primary tumor resection. Which antigens these TCRs recognize remains unknown. Notes on the study in general: Mutation counts in tumors were tracked by counts of expanded intratumoral alpha and beta TCRs.

TCRdb re-called the 5' RACE reads with MiXCR, one entry per CDR3 protein. The sample yields some 1,100 distinct CDR3 sequences, less than 20% seen once. The material was lung tumor tissue, obtained at surgery. Every receptor here comes from a male donor with early-stage non-small cell lung cancer.

This clonotype was found a few times. This chain connects TRBV3-1 to TRBJ2-1; the match to TRBD1 covers 9 bases. This CDR3 comprises 16 residues. Trimming removed 3 bases from V and 3 bases from J; junction bases left unmatched: 6. CDR1 is LGHDT and CDR2 is YNNKEL in the germline V gene (reference sequence). Written as DNA, the CDR3 is TGTGCCAGCAGCCAGACCGGGACAGGGAACTACAATGAGCAGTTCTTC. Its protein is CASSQTGTGNYNEQFF.

In its sample, this clonotype was seen a few times. The chain couples TRBV29-1 to TRBJ1-2, with D tentatively TRBD1 (6 bases). Per germline, CDR1 SQVTM and CDR2 ANQGSEA. The CDR3 runs 13 residues. V was clipped by 6 bases and J by 0 bases, with 11 bases between them. CDR3 loop: CSVGQLTNYGYTF. CDR3 coding DNA: TGCAGCGTCGGACAGCTAACTAACTATGGCTACACCTTC.

By proportion, this clonotype is large. The CDR3 coding sequence is TGTGCCAGCAGCTGGTACTCAGCGGGGTACACTGAAGCTTTCTTT. It specifies CASSWYSAGYTEAFF. The chain employs TRBV5-6 and TRBJ1-1; D gene uncertain. The CDR3 extends over 15 amino acids. Germline CDR1 and CDR2: SGHDT and YYEEEE. V gave up 3 bases and J gave up 3 bases, with 15 bases separating them. The complete variable domain, with remaining parts taken from reference TRBV5-6 and TRBJ1-1, reads DAGVTQSPTHLIKTRGQQVTLRCSPKSGHDTVSWYQQALGQGPQFIFQYYEEEERQRGNFPDRFSGHQFPNYSSELNVNALLLGDSALYLCASSWYSAGYTEAFFGQGTRLTVV.

V gene TRBV7-9 combines with J gene TRBJ2-1; 8 bases agree with TRBD1. Looked up from germline, CDR1 is SEHNR and CDR2 is FQNEAQ (reference sequence). The CDR3 totals 13 residues. Germline trimming cut 2 bases from V and 6 bases from J; bases unmatched to any gene: 0. The CDR3 nucleotides are TGTGCCAGCAGCTTACAGGGGGCCAATGAGCAGTTCTTC. Translation gives CASSLQGANEQFF.

The CDR3 spells CASSQVGLDKGNEQFF. CDR3 nucleotides: TGTGCCAGCAGCCAAGTCGGGCTAGACAAGGGCAATGAGCAGTTCTTC. The rearrangement uses TRBV14 and TRBJ2-1; D is unclear. With 1 base removed from V and 6 bases from J, the gap between germline ends came to 16 bases. CDR3 size: 16 residues. Germline CDR1 reads SGHDN; CDR2 reads FVKESK.

V usage is TRBV11-1 and J usage is TRBJ2-7; either TRBD1 or TRBD2 may supply D (5 bases each). Trimming stripped 5 bases from V and 2 bases from J, with 16 bases between. Germline CDR1 reads SGHAT; CDR2 reads FQDESV (reference sequence). The length of the CDR3 is 15 residues. DNA of the CDR3: TGTGCCAGCAGCCCCGGGACCCTGGACCCCTACGAGCAGTACTTC. This codes for CASSPGTLDPYEQYF.

By share of the sample, this clonotype is large (0.1 to 1%). The chain employs TRBV27 and TRBJ2-2, with 11 positions matching TRBD2. This CDR3 is built from 17 residues. V shed 5 bases and J 1 base; nucleotides not matched to a gene: 6. Germline V gene lookup returns CDR1 MNHEY and CDR2 SMNVEV (reference sequence). In DNA, the CDR3 is TGTGCCAGCAGTGGACTAACTAGCGGGGGGAACACCGGGGAGCTGTTTTTT. This translates into CASSGLTSGGNTGELFF.

By share, this clonotype counts as medium-sized (0.01 to 0.1%). The chain is built from TRBV19 and TRBJ2-7; 10 bases are a match to TRBD1. The CDR3 has 14 amino acids. V lost 6 bases to trimming and J lost 2 bases; unmatched junction nucleotides: 4. Germline CDR1 and CDR2: LNHDA and SQIVND (reference sequence). The CDR3 nucleotides read TGTGCCAGTAGCCCCGGACAGGGGGCCTACGAGCAGTACTTC. Residues: CASSPGQGAYEQYF.

Judged by abundance, this clonotype is large (0.1 to 1%). The rearrangement joins TRBV7-9 to TRBJ1-4, with 7 bases identical to TRBD1. Germline CDR1 SEHNR, CDR2 FQNEAQ (reference sequence). The CDR3 contains 16 residues. The junction had 3 bases not matched to a gene; V was cut back by 0 bases and J by 2 bases. The CDR3 spells CASSLAGGATNEKLFF. DNA for the CDR3: TGTGCCAGCAGCTTAGCAGGGGGCGCGACTAATGAAAAACTGTTTTTT.

This clonotype is large by share. V gene TRBV7-9 combines with J gene TRBJ2-2, with TRBD1 matching 9 bases. The trim removed 7 bases at V and 7 bases at J, leaving 7 bases unmatched. The CDR3 loop spans 14 amino acids. Germline CDR1 SEHNR, CDR2 FQNEAQ (reference sequence). This CDR3 is CASNPGTGFGELFF. DNA for the CDR3: TGTGCCAGCAACCCCGGGACAGGGTTCGGGGAGCTGTTTTTT.

This clonotype appeared a few times. The chain links TRBV9 to TRBJ2-7; D ambiguous. The CDR3 sequence is 16 residues long. The germline CDR1 and CDR2 sequences are SGDLS and YYNGEE. V was clipped by 0 bases and J by 0 bases, with 13 bases between them. CDR3: CASSVEPRAVSYEQYF. The CDR3 DNA is TGTGCCAGCAGCGTAGAGCCCCGGGCGGTCTCCTACGAGCAGTACTTC.

Within the sample, this clonotype is medium-sized. The V gene is TRBV5-4, the J gene TRBJ2-2; D may correspond to TRBD1 or TRBD2 (5 bases each). The germline V gene encodes CDR1 SGHNT and CDR2 YYREEE (reference sequence). V gave up 5 bases and J gave up 6 bases, with 17 bases separating them. CDR3 size: 15 residues. The CDR3 DNA sequence: TGTGCCAGCAGTCCCAGGGAGCGTCAGGCCGGGGAGCTGTTTTTT. As protein: CASSPRERQAGELFF.

This chain connects TRBV19 to TRBJ1-5; TRBD1 might be the D (5 bases). CDR3 size: 16 residues. CDR1 is LNHDA, CDR2 SQIVND, per germline (reference sequence). V was clipped by 5 bases and J by 4 bases, with 18 bases between them. The CDR3 loop reads CASSVRGTFWNQPQHF. The CDR3 DNA follows: TGTGCCAGTAGTGTTCGGGGGACGTTCTGGAATCAGCCCCAGCATTTT.

By its share, this clonotype is medium-sized. The chain carries TRBV10-1 and TRBJ2-1; TRBD2 matches 7 bases. The CDR3 length is 16 residues. CDR1 WNHNN and CDR2 SYGVQD come from the germline V gene (reference sequence). Trimming removed 2 bases from V and 4 bases from J; junction bases left unmatched: 8. CDR3 protein: CASSEVPAGSYNEQFF. Here the CDR3 DNA reads TGCGCCAGCAGTGAGGTACCAGCGGGATCTTACAATGAGCAGTTCTTC.

This clonotype was seen a handful of times. The J gene is TRBJ2-5, the V gene TRBV11-3; D unclear. CDR1 and CDR2 from the germline V gene are SGHNT and YENEEA. Trimming pared 1 base from V and 0 bases from J, leaving 3 bases between. This CDR3 is built from 13 residues. The CDR3 nucleotides are TGTGCCAGCAGCTTAGCCGACCAAGAGACCCAGTACTTC. Translated, it gives CASSLADQETQYF.

The sample holds a few counts of this clonotype. J is TRBJ2-7 and V is TRBV5-1; D might be TRBD1 (6 bases). The V end lost 6 bases, the J end lost 2 bases, and 18 bases lay between the germline ends. The CDR3 spans 15 residues. The V gene's germline CDR1 is SGHRS and CDR2 YFSETQ. CDR3 DNA sequence: TGCGCCAGCATGGCACAGGGCCAACCTACCTACGAGCAGTACTTC. Translated: CASMAQGQPTYEQYF. Variable domain in full (rest from reference TRBV5-1 and TRBJ2-7): KAGVTQTPRYLIKTRGQQVTLSCSPISGHRSVSWYQQTPGQGLQFLFEYFSETQRNKGNFPGRFSGRQFSNSRSEMNVSTLELGDSALYLCASMAQGQPTYEQYFGPGTRLTVT.

V is TRBV5-6 and J is TRBJ2-3; the D call may be TRBD1 or TRBD2 (5 bases each). Germline V gives CDR1 SGHDT, CDR2 YYEEEE. V lost 0 bases, J lost 1 base, and 9 bases lay in between. CDR3 length equals 15 residues. CDR3 nucleotide sequence: TGTGCCAGCAGCTTGGAAGTGGGGGGCACAGATACGCAGTATTTT. This translates into CASSLEVGGTDTQYF.

This clonotype is termed medium-sized. This sequence joins TRBV6-5 and TRBJ2-7, with TRBD2 identical over 10 bases. The germline gives CDR1 MNHEY, CDR2 SVGAGI. The CDR3 runs to 16 residues. V was pared by 2 bases and J by 3 bases, with 7 bases of the junction left unmatched. The CDR3 here is CASSYILTSGHYEQYF. The DNA of the CDR3 is TGTGCCAGCAGTTACATCCTGACTAGCGGGCACTACGAGCAGTACTTC.

Judged by abundance, this clonotype is large. This chain links TRBV6-4 with TRBJ2-5, with 10 bases fitting TRBD1. V dropped 0 bases and J dropped 1; count of bases not matched to a gene: 17. Germline CDR1 is MRHNA and CDR2 is SNTAGT. The length of the CDR3 is 21 residues. The CDR3 region is CASSDSIPPKPGQGSQETQYF. Written as DNA, the CDR3 is TGTGCCAGCAGTGACTCGATCCCGCCCAAACCGGGACAGGGGAGCCAAGAGACCCAGTACTTC.

This clonotype has only a few counts. This CDR3 reads CASSQVADANTGELFF. The CDR3 DNA reads TGTGCCAGCAGCCAAGTCGCAGACGCGAACACCGGGGAGCTGTTTTTT. V usage is TRBV14 and J usage is TRBJ2-2; D is unclear. Germline V lookup: CDR1 SGHDN, CDR2 FVKESK. Trimming removed 1 base at V and 0 bases at J, with 9 bases between. The CDR3 runs 16 residues.

This clonotype was counted a few times. This rearrangement joins TRBV7-6 to TRBJ1-3, with 7 bases that match TRBD1. The CDR3 is 15 residues long. Trimming took 5 bases from V and 7 from J; bases not matched to a gene: 11. Germline-derived CDR1 and CDR2 are SGHVS and FNYEAQ. DNA for the CDR3: TGTGCCAGCAGCCTCCAACAGGGGCAGGTGAACACCATATATTTT. Its translation is CASSLQQGQVNTIYF.

This clonotype is deemed large. This rearrangement joins TRBV4-1 to TRBJ2-1; a possible D gene is TRBD2 (5 bases). CDR3 length: 15 residues. CDR1 is MGHRA and CDR2 is YSYEKL in the germline V gene. The V and J ends lost 3 bases and 4 bases respectively, with 13 bases between them. In nucleotides, the CDR3 is TGCGCCAGCAGCCAGGGAGTCCCAACTTACAATGAGCAGTTCTTC. Residues: CASSQGVPTYNEQFF.

This clonotype is large in the sample. The chain joins TRBV7-3 to TRBJ2-1; perhaps TRBD1 as D (6 bases). Germline-derived CDR1 and CDR2 are SGHTA and FQGTGA. The CDR3 covers 15 residues. Between the trimmed V and J ends, which lost 0 bases and 8 bases, there was a span of 14 bases. The CDR3: CASSLTYARGDEQFF. The CDR3, as DNA: TGTGCCAGCAGCTTAACCTACGCCAGGGGAGATGAGCAGTTCTTC.